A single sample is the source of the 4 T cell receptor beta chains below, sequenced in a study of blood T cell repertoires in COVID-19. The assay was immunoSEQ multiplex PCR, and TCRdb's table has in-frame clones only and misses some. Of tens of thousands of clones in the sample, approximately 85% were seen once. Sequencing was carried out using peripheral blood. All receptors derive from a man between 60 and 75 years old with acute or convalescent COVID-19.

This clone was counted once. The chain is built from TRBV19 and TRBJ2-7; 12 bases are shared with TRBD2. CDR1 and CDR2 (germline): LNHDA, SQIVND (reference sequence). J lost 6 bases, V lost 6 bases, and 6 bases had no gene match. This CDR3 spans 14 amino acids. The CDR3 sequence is CASRTSGGYGEQYF. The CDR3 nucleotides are TGTGCCAGTAGAACTAGCGGGGGGTATGGCGAGCAGTACTTC. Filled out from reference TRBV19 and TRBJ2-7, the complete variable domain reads DGGITQSPKYLFRKEGQNVTLSCEQNLNHDAMYWYRQDPGQGLRLIYYSQIVNDFQKGDIAEGYSVSREKKESFPLTVTSAQKNPTAFYLCASRTSGGYGEQYFGPGTRLTVT.

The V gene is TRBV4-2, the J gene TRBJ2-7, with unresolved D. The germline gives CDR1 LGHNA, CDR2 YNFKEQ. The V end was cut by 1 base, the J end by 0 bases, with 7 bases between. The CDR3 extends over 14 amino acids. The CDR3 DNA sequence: TGTGCCAGCAGCCAAGGCGGAAACTCCTACGAGCAGTACTTC. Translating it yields CASSQGGNSYEQYF.

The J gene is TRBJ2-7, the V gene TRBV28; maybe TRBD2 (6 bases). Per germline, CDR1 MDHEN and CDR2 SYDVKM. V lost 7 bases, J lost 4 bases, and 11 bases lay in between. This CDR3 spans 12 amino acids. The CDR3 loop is CASTRDSYEQYF. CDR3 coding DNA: TGTGCCAGCACCAGGGACTCTTACGAGCAGTACTTC.

CDR3 protein: CATSRAGSPGELFF. The CDR3 DNA sequence: TGTGCCACCAGCAGAGCAGGGTCCCCGGGGGAGCTGTTTTTT. The chain employs TRBV15 and TRBJ2-2, with D possibly being TRBD1 (5 bases). CDR1 and CDR2 from the germline V gene are LNHNV and YYDKDF (reference sequence). Trimming pared 1 base from V and 8 bases from J, leaving 11 bases between. This CDR3 contains 14 residues.